Described below is a single T cell receptor beta chain sequence and its context. The antigen remains undetermined. TCRdb re-called the 5' RACE reads, yielding one record per CDR3 amino acid sequence without DNA. The listing records some 400,000 distinct CDR3 sequences. The data derive from a study of monozygotic twins with inflammatory bowel disease. Study conclusions and caveats: Twins with IBD were found to have lower TCRbeta diversity (inverse Simpson) than healthy co-twins. Twins with IBD had fewer clonotypes in common with others than healthy twins, particularly during disease activity. Patient repertoires may have gained variability from differing immunosuppressive treatments.

This receptor was taken from a human donor with ulcerative colitis or Crohn's disease, or a healthy co-twin of an affected twin (not recorded which). Sequenced input: blood.

Here the CDR3 reads CASSPQGANTEAFF. J is TRBJ1-1 and V is TRBV18; TCRdb reports TRBD1, a call that lacks DNA to check it against. The CDR3 has 14 amino acids. Per the germline V gene, CDR1 is KGHSH and CDR2 is LQKENI.